These 20 T cell receptor beta chains share one sample of origin, sequenced in a study of blood T cell repertoires in COVID-19. Sequencing used immunoSEQ multiplex PCR; TCRdb keeps in-frame clones, though not all of them. The sample has about 180,000 clones; about 90% are singletons. The sample was PBMCs or T cells enriched from blood (not recorded which). The source is a human donor with acute COVID-19. The donor label of this sample is uncertain.

The V call is TRBV5-6, the J call TRBJ1-2, with 9 bases that match TRBD1. This CDR3 is built from 12 residues. V was pared by 5 bases and J by 6 bases, with 2 bases of the junction left unmatched. CDR1 and CDR2 (germline): SGHDT, YYEEEE. CDR3 in DNA: TGTGCCAGCAGGGGGACAGGGCATGGCTACACCTTC. This encodes CASRGTGHGYTF.

V is TRBV11-2 and J is TRBJ2-7, with D maybe TRBD2 (6 bases). The V end was cut by 5 bases, the J end by 5 bases, with 22 bases between. This CDR3 spans 16 amino acids. The V gene's germline CDR1 is SGHAT and CDR2 FQNNGV. CDR3 region: CASSKITGTLFHEQYF. The DNA for the CDR3 is TGTGCCAGCAGCAAAATAACCGGGACTTTGTTCCACGAGCAGTACTTC.

The chain has TRBV6-1 and TRBJ2-5, with D perhaps TRBD2 (6 bases). Germline loops: CDR1 MNHNS, CDR2 SASEGT. Trimming removed 0 bases at V and 1 base at J, with 12 bases between. The CDR3 extends over 16 amino acids. The CDR3 DNA is TGTGCCAGCAGTGAAGCAAGGGCGGGGAGCCAAGAGACCCAGTACTTC. Protein: CASSEARAGSQETQYF.

This sequence joins TRBV5-6 and TRBJ2-2, with D hard to call. V lost 1 base, J lost 8 bases, and 12 bases lay in between. Germline CDR1 reads SGHDT; CDR2 reads YYEEEE. This CDR3 has 14 residues. DNA of the CDR3: TGTGCCAGCAGCTTGTACAGCCGGTCTGGGGAGCTGTTTTTT. This gives the protein CASSLYSRSGELFF.

The chain combines TRBV5-8 with TRBJ2-3; tentative D call: TRBD2 (6 bases). The CDR3 has 15 amino acids. From germline, CDR1 is SGHTS and CDR2 YDEGEE. The V gene lost 7 bases and the J gene lost 0 bases, with 15 bases spanning the gap. CDR3 protein: CASSLDGTSTDTQYF. The CDR3 DNA follows: TGTGCCAGCTCCCTTGACGGGACTAGCACAGATACGCAGTATTTT.

The chain combines TRBV14 with TRBJ1-1, with D possibly being TRBD1 (5 bases). V lost 3 bases and J lost 2, with 13 bases in between. CDR3 length: 15 residues. CDR1 is SGHDN, CDR2 FVKESK, per germline. CDR3 sequence (DNA): TGTGCCAGCAGCCATCCCTACGGGGGAAACACTGAAGCTTTCTTT. This gives the protein CASSHPYGGNTEAFF.

This clone appeared a few times. The chain uses TRBV10-3 and TRBJ1-2; D might be TRBD1 (5 bases). CDR3 length: 13 residues. CDR1 and CDR2 (germline): ENHRY, SYGVKD. V lost 4 bases, J lost 5 bases, and 11 bases lay in between. The CDR3 is CAISGPGLYGYTF. The CDR3 DNA follows: TGTGCCATCAGTGGACCGGGACTTTATGGCTACACCTTC.

V usage is TRBV7-9 and J usage is TRBJ2-3; a weak D match, TRBD2 (6 bases). V was shortened by 5 bases and J by 5 bases, with 14 bases between the two germline ends. Germline CDR1 reads SEHNR; CDR2 reads FQNEAQ (reference sequence). The CDR3 covers 14 residues. The CDR3 region has the DNA TGTGCCAGCAGCCGGGAGACTAGGGGAGATACGCAGTATTTT. The encoded protein is CASSRETRGDTQYF. Using reference TRBV7-9 and TRBJ2-3 for the parts outside the CDR3, the full variable domain is DTGVSQNPRHKITKRGQNVTFRCDPISEHNRLYWYRQTLGQGPEFLTYFQNEAQLEKSRLLSDRFSAERPKGSFSTLEIQRTEQGDSAMYLCASSRETRGDTQYFGPGTRLTVL.

The V and J genes are TRBV5-5 and TRBJ1-4; no firm D call. The CDR3 extends over 13 amino acids. The V gene lost 5 bases and the J gene lost 7 bases, with 12 bases spanning the gap. Germline V gene lookup returns CDR1 SGHKS and CDR2 YYEKEE (reference sequence). Here the CDR3 DNA reads TGTGCCAGCAGTTTTGGCCCTGGTGAAAAACTGTTTTTT. This gives the protein CASSFGPGEKLFF.

The chain combines TRBV5-1 with TRBJ1-6; 10 bases align to TRBD1. Germline V gene sequence: CDR1 SGHRS, CDR2 YFSETQ. The J segment lost 9 bases and the V segment lost 3 bases, leaving 12 bases of the junction unmatched. CDR3 length: 17 residues. The CDR3 nucleotides read TGCGCCAGCAGCTGGAAGACAGGGGGCAAATCAAGTTCACCCCTCCACTTT. This codes for CASSWKTGGKSSSPLHF.

This clone was observed once. This chain uses TRBV19 with TRBJ2-5; possibly TRBD2 for D (5 bases). This CDR3 is 12 amino acids long. Deletions cut 8 bases from V and 6 bases from J, with 13 bases between. Germline assignment: CDR1 LNHDA and CDR2 SQIVND (reference sequence). The CDR3 loop is CASGERRKTQYF. DNA for the CDR3: TGTGCCAGTGGGGAGAGAAGGAAGACCCAGTACTTC.

V gene TRBV21-1 combines with J gene TRBJ1-1; TRBD1, as called in the table, went unchecked against the DNA. TRBV21-1 represents a pseudogene. CDR3 length: 11 amino acids. CDR3 in amino acids: CASCEGVVAFF. CDR3 in DNA: TGTGCCAGCTGCGAGGGGGTCGTAGCTTTCTTT.

This clone was seen once. This chain joins TRBV15 and TRBJ1-1; 8 nucleotides line up with TRBD1. V shed 6 bases and J 4 bases; nucleotides not matched to a gene: 10. Germline V gene sequence: CDR1 LNHNV, CDR2 YYDKDF (reference sequence). This CDR3 spans 15 amino acids. In DNA form, the CDR3 reads TGTGCCACCAGGTTACGGACAGGGTATCCCACTGAAGCTTTCTTT. Protein product: CATRLRTGYPTEAFF.

The V and J genes are TRBV9 and TRBJ2-1; a weak D match, TRBD1 (6 bases). Deletions cut 4 bases from V and 4 bases from J, with 15 bases between. Germline V CDR1 and CDR2: SGDLS, YYNGEE. The CDR3 is made up of 15 amino acids. This CDR3 is CASSTGILGYNEQFF. The CDR3 nucleotides are TGTGCCAGCAGCACAGGGATCCTCGGGTACAATGAGCAGTTCTTC.

In the case of this clone: Within the sample, other DNA sequences also encode this same CDR3. The V gene is TRBV18, the J gene TRBJ2-7; D is undetermined. Germline V gives CDR1 KGHSH, CDR2 LQKENI. Trimming took off 2 bases at V and 1 base at J, with 6 bases between the two ends. The CDR3 has 13 residues. CDR3 bases: TGTGCCAGCTCACCAGGGCAGTCCTACGAGCAGTACTTC. It encodes CASSPGQSYEQYF.

The rearrangement links TRBV5-4 to TRBJ2-5; 7 bases match TRBD2. Trimming took 6 bases from V and 3 from J; bases not matched to a gene: 5. The CDR3 is 13 amino acids. Germline V CDR1 and CDR2: SGHNT, YYREEE (reference sequence). The CDR3 DNA sequence: TGTGCCAGCACTCGAGGGAGGGAAGAGACCCAGTACTTC. This translates into CASTRGREETQYF.

The chain joins TRBV4-2 to TRBJ1-5; 9 positions match TRBD1. CDR1 and CDR2 from the germline V gene are LGHNA and YNFKEQ. This CDR3 has 15 residues. V was clipped by 4 bases and J by 0 bases; unmatched bases: 1. The CDR3 loop reads CASSLQGASNQPQHF. CDR3 bases: TGTGCCAGCAGCCTACAGGGGGCTAGCAATCAGCCCCAGCATTTT.

The chain uses TRBV2 and TRBJ2-3; 11 nucleotides agree with TRBD2. The CDR3 has 16 residues. J lost 4 bases, V lost 6 bases, and 9 bases had no gene match. Germline CDR1 and CDR2: SNHLY and FYNNEI. CDR3 DNA: TGTGCCAGCAGGGCGCCGGGACTAGCGGCGGCAGATACGCAGTATTTT. Translated, it gives CASRAPGLAAADTQYF.

V gene TRBV19 combines with J gene TRBJ1-1; possible D gene TRBD1, 6 bases. Trimming shortened V by 8 bases and J by 1 base, and 11 bases separated the two germline ends. The V gene's germline CDR1 is LNHDA and CDR2 SQIVND (reference sequence). CDR3 length: 13 amino acids. CDR3 residues: CASGWGQNTEAFF. The CDR3 region has the DNA TGTGCCAGTGGCTGGGGACAGAACACTGAAGCTTTCTTT.

The CDR3 sequence is CASRDGGNTDTQYF. The CDR3 bases are TGTGCCAGCAGGGACGGGGGAAACACAGATACGCAGTATTTT. The chain combines TRBV2 with TRBJ2-3; perhaps TRBD2 as D (6 bases). There are 14 residues in the CDR3. Germline V gene lookup returns CDR1 SNHLY and CDR2 FYNNEI. Trimming took 6 bases from V and 2 from J, leaving 12 bases between them.